The T cell receptor (beta chain) described here comes from a study of blood T cell repertoires in COVID-19. Study-level information: From the United States, Italy and Spain came samples of acute and convalescent COVID-19. Sources were T cells, B-cell-depleted T cells, or PBMCs; the material itself was cDNA or gDNA.

In the original processing: Researchers report that nucleated cell counts were estimated from reference gene primer amplification. Here immunoSEQ multiplex PCR was the method, and the copy in TCRdb shows in-frame clones only, minus some. Clone size and V and J calls were adopted from that table, with D and trimming inferred from the DNA. Found here are over 300,000 clones, about 82% of them singletons; the top ten hold around 1.6%. Germline V gene sequence: CDR1 SGHDT, CDR2 YYEEEE. After removal of 4 bases from V and 2 bases from J, the junction contained 8 bases not matched to a gene. The CDR3 contains 15 residues.

The TCR sequence derives from a woman between 45 and 65 years old with acute or convalescent COVID-19. V is TRBV5-6 and J is TRBJ2-7; TRBD1 matches at 8 bases. Sequencing was carried out using peripheral blood. In DNA form, the CDR3 reads TGTGCCAGCAGCCCTACAGGGGGAACTCCCTACGAGCAGTACTTC. Amino acids: CASSPTGGTPYEQYF.